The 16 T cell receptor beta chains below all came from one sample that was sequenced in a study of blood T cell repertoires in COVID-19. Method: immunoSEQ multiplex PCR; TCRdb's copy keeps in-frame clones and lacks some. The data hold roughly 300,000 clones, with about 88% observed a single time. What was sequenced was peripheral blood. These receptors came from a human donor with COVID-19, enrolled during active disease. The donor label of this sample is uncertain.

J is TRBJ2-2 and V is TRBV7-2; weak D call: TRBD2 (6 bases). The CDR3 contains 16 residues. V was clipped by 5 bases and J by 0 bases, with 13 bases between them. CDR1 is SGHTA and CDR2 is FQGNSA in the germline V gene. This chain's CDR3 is CASSLPGGANTGELFF. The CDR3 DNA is TGTGCCAGCAGCCTACCCGGGGGTGCGAACACCGGGGAGCTGTTTTTT.

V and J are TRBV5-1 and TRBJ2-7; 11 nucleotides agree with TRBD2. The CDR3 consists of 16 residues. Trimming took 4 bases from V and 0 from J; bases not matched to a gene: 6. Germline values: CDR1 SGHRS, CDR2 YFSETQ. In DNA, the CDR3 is TGCGCCAGCAGCATAGGGACTAGCGGCTACTCCTACGAGCAGTACTTC. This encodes CASSIGTSGYSYEQYF. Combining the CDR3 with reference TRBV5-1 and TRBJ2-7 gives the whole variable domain KAGVTQTPRYLIKTRGQQVTLSCSPISGHRSVSWYQQTPGQGLQFLFEYFSETQRNKGNFPGRFSGRQFSNSRSEMNVSTLELGDSALYLCASSIGTSGYSYEQYFGPGTRLTVT.

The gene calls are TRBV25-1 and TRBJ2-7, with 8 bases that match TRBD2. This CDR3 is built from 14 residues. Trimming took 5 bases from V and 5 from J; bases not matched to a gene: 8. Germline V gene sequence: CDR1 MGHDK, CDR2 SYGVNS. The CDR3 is CASSLAGPGHEQYF. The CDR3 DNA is TGTGCCAGCAGTCTAGCGGGCCCCGGGCACGAGCAGTACTTC.

CDR3 region: CASSLVGAAVRELTTPGQQFF. The CDR3 DNA is TGTGCCAGCAGCTTAGTCGGGGCGGCGGTGCGGGAGCTTACGACCCCGGGGCAACAGTTCTTC. The rearrangement links TRBV7-4 to TRBJ2-1; 7 bases match TRBD2. From germline, CDR1 is SGHVT and CDR2 SQSDAQ. CDR3 length: 21 residues. The junction had 31 bases not matched to a gene; V was cut back by 1 base and J by 13 bases.

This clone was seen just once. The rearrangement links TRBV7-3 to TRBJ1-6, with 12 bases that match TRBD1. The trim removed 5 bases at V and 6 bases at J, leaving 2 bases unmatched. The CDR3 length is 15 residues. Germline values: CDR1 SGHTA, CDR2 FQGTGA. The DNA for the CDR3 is TGTGCCAGCAGCGGGACAGGGGGCAGTAATTCACCCCTCCACTTT. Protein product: CASSGTGGSNSPLHF. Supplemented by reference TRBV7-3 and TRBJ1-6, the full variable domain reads GAGVSQTPSNKVTEKGKYVELRCDPISGHTALYWYRQSLGQGPEFLIYFQGTGAADDSGLPNDRFFAVRPEGSVSTLKIQRTERGDSAVYLCASSGTGGSNSPLHFGNGTRLTVT.

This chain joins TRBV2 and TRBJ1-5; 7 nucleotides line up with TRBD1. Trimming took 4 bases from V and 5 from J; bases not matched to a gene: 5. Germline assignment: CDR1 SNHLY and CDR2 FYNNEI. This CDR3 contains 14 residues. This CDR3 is CASSARRGDQPQHF. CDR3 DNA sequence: TGTGCCAGCAGTGCTCGCAGGGGGGATCAGCCCCAGCATTTT.

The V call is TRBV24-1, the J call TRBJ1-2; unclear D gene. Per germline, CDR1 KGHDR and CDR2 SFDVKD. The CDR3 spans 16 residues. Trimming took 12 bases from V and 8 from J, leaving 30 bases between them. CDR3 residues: CASLIWRTWSIRGYTF. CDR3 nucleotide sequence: TGTGCCTCCCTCATATGGAGAACGTGGTCGATTAGGGGCTACACCTTC.

The CDR3 reads CASSQPSVPEQYF. The CDR3 DNA sequence: TGTGCCAGCAGCCAACCGTCAGTTCCCGAGCAGTACTTC. The rearrangement uses TRBV7-2 and TRBJ2-7; D gene uncertain. The V end was cut by 5 bases, the J end by 6 bases, with 14 bases between. Germline V gene sequence: CDR1 SGHTA, CDR2 FQGNSA. The CDR3 is 13 residues long.

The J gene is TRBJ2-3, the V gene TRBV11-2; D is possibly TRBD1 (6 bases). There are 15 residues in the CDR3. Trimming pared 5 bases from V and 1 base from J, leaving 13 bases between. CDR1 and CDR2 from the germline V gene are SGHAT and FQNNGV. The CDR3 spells CASSPTGTGTDTQYF. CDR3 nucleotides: TGTGCCAGCAGCCCTACAGGGACCGGCACAGATACGCAGTATTTT.

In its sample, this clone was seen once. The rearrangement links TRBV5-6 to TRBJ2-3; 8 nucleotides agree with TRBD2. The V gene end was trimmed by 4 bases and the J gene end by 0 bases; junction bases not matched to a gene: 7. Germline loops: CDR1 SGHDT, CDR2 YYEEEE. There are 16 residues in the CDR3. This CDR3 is CASSAPSGPSTDTQYF. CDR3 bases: TGTGCCAGCAGCGCCCCTAGCGGGCCTAGCACAGATACGCAGTATTTT.

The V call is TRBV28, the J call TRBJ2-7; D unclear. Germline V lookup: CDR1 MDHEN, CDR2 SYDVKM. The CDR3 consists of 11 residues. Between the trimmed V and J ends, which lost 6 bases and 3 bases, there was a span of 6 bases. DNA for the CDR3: TGTGCCAGCAGGAGGAACTACGAGCAGTACTTC. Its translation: CASRRNYEQYF.

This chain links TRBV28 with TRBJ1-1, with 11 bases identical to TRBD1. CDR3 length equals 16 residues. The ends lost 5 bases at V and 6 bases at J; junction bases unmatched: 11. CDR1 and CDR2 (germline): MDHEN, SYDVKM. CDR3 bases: TGTGCCAGCAGTGCCCCATGGGGGGGACAGGGGGCTGAAGCTTTCTTT. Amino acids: CASSAPWGGQGAEAFF.

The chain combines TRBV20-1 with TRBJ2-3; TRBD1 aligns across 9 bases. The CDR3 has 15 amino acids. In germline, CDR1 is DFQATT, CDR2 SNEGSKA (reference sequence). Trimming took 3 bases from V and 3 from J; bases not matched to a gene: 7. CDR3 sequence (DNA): TGCAGTGCTAGTAGGCCGGGACAGGGAACAGATACGCAGTATTTT. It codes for CSASRPGQGTDTQYF.

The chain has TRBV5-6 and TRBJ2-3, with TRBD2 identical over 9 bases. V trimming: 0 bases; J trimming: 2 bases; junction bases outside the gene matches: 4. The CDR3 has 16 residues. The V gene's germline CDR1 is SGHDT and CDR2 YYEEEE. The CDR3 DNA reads TGTGCCAGCAGCTTGGGGCTAGCGGGGCCCACAGATACGCAGTATTTT. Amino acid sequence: CASSLGLAGPTDTQYF.

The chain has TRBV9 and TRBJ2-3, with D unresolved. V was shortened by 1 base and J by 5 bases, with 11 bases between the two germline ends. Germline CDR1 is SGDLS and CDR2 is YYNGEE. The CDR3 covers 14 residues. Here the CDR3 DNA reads TGTGCCAGCAGCGTACAGAGGATGGGAGATACGCAGTATTTT. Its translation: CASSVQRMGDTQYF.

This CDR3 is CAWRTSGTGPEQYF. CDR3 in DNA: TGTGCCTGGAGGACCTCCGGGACAGGTCCCGAGCAGTACTTC. V usage is TRBV30 and J usage is TRBJ2-7; TRBD1 matches 8 bases. The germline V gene has CDR1 GTSNPN and CDR2 SVGIG (reference sequence). This CDR3 has 14 residues. Trimming at V came to 3 bases and at J to 6 bases, leaving 10 bases not matched to a gene.